These T cell receptor beta chains were read from a single sample in a study of control samples from healthy donors and cancer patients. Some clones are missing from TCRdb's copy, which holds only in-frame ones; the method was immunoSEQ multiplex PCR. Among roughly 170,000 clones listed, more than 85% were seen once. The sample was blood. The receptors originated from a woman in her 40s in good health. The CDR3 runs from the conserved cysteine through the conserved F or W. The D gene is left open where the match is weak. Not all rows give a size; the values are once, few, many and, for expanded clones, a class.

D gene,V gene,J gene,clone size,CDR3 DNA,CDR3 protein
TRBD2,TRBV5-1,TRBJ2-5,-,TGCGCCAGCAGCGCGGGACTAGGTTATATAGAGACCCAGTACTTC,CASSAGLGYIETQYF
TRBD1,TRBV6-5,TRBJ1-2,-,TGTGCCAGCAGGGACAGGATCCCTACCTATGGCTACACCTTC,CASRDRIPTYGYTF
-,TRBV27,TRBJ2-7,-,TGTGCCAGCAGTTATTCAGGGGCGTCCTACGAGCAGTACTTC,CASSYSGASYEQYF
TRBD1,TRBV28,TRBJ2-5,once,TGTGCCAGCAGCCCACAGGGGGGCTTCCAAGAGACCCAGTACTTC,CASSPQGGFQETQYF
TRBD1,TRBV3-1/TRBV3-2,TRBJ1-4,-,TGTGCCAGCAGCCAGTGGCAGGGGGTCGAAAAACTGTTTTTT,CASSQWQGVEKLFF
-,TRBV4-1,TRBJ1-4,-,TGCGCCAGCAGCGGAGGCGCTAATGAAAAACTGTTTTTT,CASSGGANEKLFF
-,TRBV5-1,TRBJ1-1,-,TGCGCCAGCAGCTTGGGCAGGGACACTGAAGCTTTCTTT,CASSLGRDTEAFF
-,TRBV18,TRBJ2-1,-,TGTGCCAGCTCACCACCTTCTGGGCTAGCGACGTACAATGAGCAGTTCTTC,CASSPPSGLATYNEQFF
TRBD2,TRBV5-1,TRBJ2-5,-,TGCGCCAGCAGGGCAACGGGGGGGCCCCCAGAGACCCAGTACTTC,CASRATGGPPETQYF
-,TRBV5-4,TRBJ2-3,-,TGTGCCAGCACCATTCCTGGGGGGACAGATACGCAGTATTTT,CASTIPGGTDTQYF
TRBD1,TRBV5-1,TRBJ2-5,-,TGCGCCAGCAGCCTACAGGGGCCGGGAGAGACCCAGTACTTC,CASSLQGPGETQYF
-,TRBV15,TRBJ1-4,-,TGTGCCACCAGCAGTGAAAGGTCTAATGAAAAACTGTTTTTT,CATSSERSNEKLFF
TRBD1,TRBV7-9,TRBJ1-6,-,TGTGCCAGCAGCGCCCGAACCGGGACAGGGGGCTCTGGTAATTCACCCCTCCACTTT,CASSARTGTGGSGNSPLHF
TRBD2,TRBV3-1/TRBV3-2,TRBJ2-1,-,TGTGCCAGCAGCCAAGATGCGGGGGAGTACAATGAGCAGTTCTTC,CASSQDAGEYNEQFF
-,TRBV4-1,TRBJ2-3,-,TGCGCCAGCAGCCAGGGACGCATAATGGGTCCAGATACGCAGTATTTT,CASSQGRIMGPDTQYF
-,TRBV11-2,TRBJ2-3,-,TGTGCCAGCAGCTTAGAAACCAGCACAGATACGCAGTATTTT,CASSLETSTDTQYF
TRBD1,TRBV7-8,TRBJ2-7,-,TGTGCCAGCAGCTCACCGGACAGGTACTCCTACGAGCAGTACTTC,CASSSPDRYSYEQYF
-,TRBV12-3/TRBV12-4,TRBJ1-1,-,TGTGCCAGCAGTCCTGGACAGTCTGAAGCTTTCTTT,CASSPGQSEAFF
-,TRBV5-1,TRBJ1-2,-,TGCGCCAGCAGCTTCTCTGAGACATCTAACTATGGCTACACCTTC,CASSFSETSNYGYTF
TRBD1,TRBV18,TRBJ1-3,-,TGTGCCAGCTCAGCGGGGACAGGGACTTTCGCCGGAAACACCATATATTTT,CASSAGTGTFAGNTIYF
TRBD2,TRBV5-4,TRBJ2-7,-,TGTGCCAGCGGTCCGGGGGGAGCCTACGAGCAGTACTTC,CASGPGGAYEQYF
-,TRBV19,TRBJ2-6,-,TGTGCCAGTAGTATCACGGGATGGGGTACTGGGGCCAACGTCCTGACTTTC,CASSITGWGTGANVLTF
TRBD2,TRBV24-1,TRBJ2-1,-,TGTGCCACCAGTGATCGCACTAGCGGGGGATACAATGAGCAGTTCTTC,CATSDRTSGGYNEQFF
-,TRBV5-6,TRBJ1-2,-,TGTGCCAGCAGCTTGGGAGGGGCCGGCGACCACACCTTC,CASSLGGAGDHTF
-,TRBV27,TRBJ1-2,-,TGTGCCAGCAGTTTAAGGAGGGACTCAGGCGGCTACACCTTC,CASSLRRDSGGYTF
-,TRBV7-9,TRBJ2-7,once,TGTGCCAGCAGTCGGGACACTACCTACGAGCAGTACTTC,CASSRDTTYEQYF
-,TRBV7-9,TRBJ1-3,once,TGTGCCAGCAGCGTGAATCAGGACCGCCCGAGCTCTGGAAACACCATATATTTT,CASSVNQDRPSSGNTIYF
TRBD1,TRBV25-1,TRBJ1-2,-,TGTGCCAGCAGTGAGGCCTTAACAGGGGCTTATGGCTACACCTTC,CASSEALTGAYGYTF
-,TRBV2,TRBJ2-7,-,TGTGCCAGCAGTGATCGAGGGAGCCGAACCTACGAGCAGTACTTC,CASSDRGSRTYEQYF
-,TRBV4-1,TRBJ1-2,few,TGCGCCAGCAGCCAAGCAACAGGGAAGTGTTGCTACACCTTC,CASSQATGKCCYTF
-,TRBV4-1,TRBJ2-5,-,TGCGCCAGCAGCCAAGGCGATGTGGAAGAGACCCAGTACTTC,CASSQGDVEETQYF
TRBD2,TRBV3-1/TRBV3-2,TRBJ2-4,once,TGTGCCAGCAGCGGCCCTAGCGGGCGGGGGACCTACGCCTTAGCCAAAAACATTCAGTACTTC,CASSGPSGRGTYALAKNIQYF
-,TRBV7-6,TRBJ1-6,-,TGTGCCAGCAGCTTAGGGGGGGACCCCCGAGGGTCACCCCTCCACTTT,CASSLGGDPRGSPLHF
TRBD2,TRBV6-1,TRBJ2-3,-,TGTGCCAGCAGTGAAGGATGGGGACTAAGCACAGATACGCAGTATTTT,CASSEGWGLSTDTQYF
-,TRBV2,TRBJ1-1,few,TGTGCCAGCGAGGGTGACACTGAAGCTTTCTTT,CASEGDTEAFF
-,TRBV3-1/TRBV3-2,TRBJ1-3,-,TGTGCCAGCAGCCAACCAGGCTATGACACCATATATTTT,CASSQPGYDTIYF
-,TRBV5-6,TRBJ1-1,-,TGTGCCAGCAGCCTCGGGGGGAGGCACACTGAAGCTTTCTTT,CASSLGGRHTEAFF
-,TRBV15,TRBJ2-1,-,TGTGCCACCAGCAGGGGGGGGACATCCCCGACTGAGCAGTTCTTC,CATSRGGTSPTEQFF
TRBD1,TRBV14,TRBJ1-3,-,TGTGCCAGCAGCCAAGTTCGGACAGGGGGAAACACCATATATTTT,CASSQVRTGGNTIYF
-,TRBV29-1,TRBJ2-3,-,TGCAGCGTTGAAGGGACGCCGACCACAGATACGCAGTATTTT,CSVEGTPTTDTQYF
TRBD2,TRBV19,TRBJ2-2,-,TGTGCCAGTATTTCCCAGGGTCGCGGGGGAGTCGGGGAGCTGTTTTTT,CASISQGRGGVGELFF
-,TRBV5-1,TRBJ1-1,-,TGCGCCAGCAGCTTGACGATCCCCGTGGGCACTGAAGCTTTCTTT,CASSLTIPVGTEAFF
TRBD2,TRBV5-1,TRBJ2-3,-,TGCGCCAGCAGCCAACTAGCGGGCACAGATACGCAGTATTTT,CASSQLAGTDTQYF
-,TRBV6-6,TRBJ1-4,-,TGTGCCAGCAGTTCCCGGGGAGCAACTAATGAAAAACTGTTTTTT,CASSSRGATNEKLFF
-,TRBV10-2,TRBJ1-2,-,TGCGCCAGCAGTTCACTCCGGGACTTTAGTGGCTACACCTTC,CASSSLRDFSGYTF
-,TRBV15,TRBJ1-6,-,TGTGCCACCAGCAGAGAGGGAGCCAATTCACCCCTCCACTTT,CATSREGANSPLHF
-,TRBV6-5,TRBJ2-5,-,TGTGCCAGCAGTCACCGGGGACACGACCGGGAGACCCAGTACTTC,CASSHRGHDRETQYF
-,TRBV7-3,TRBJ2-2,-,TGTGCCAGCAGCTATGGCGTCAACACCGGGGAGCTGTTTTTT,CASSYGVNTGELFF
-,TRBV7-2,TRBJ2-1,-,TGTGCCAGCAGCTCCGGGACCAGGTACAATGAGCAGTTCTTC,CASSSGTRYNEQFF
TRBD1,TRBV2,TRBJ1-2,-,TGTGCCAGCAGTGCCGGGACAGGGGGGACAGCTAACTATGGCTACACCTTC,CASSAGTGGTANYGYTF